The 26 T cell receptor beta chains below all came from one sample that was sequenced in a study of blood T cell repertoires in COVID-19. Here immunoSEQ multiplex PCR was the method, and the copy in TCRdb shows in-frame clones only, minus some. Of about 42,000 clones listed, about nine tenths were seen once; the top ten hold roughly 6.4%. Sequencing input: peripheral blood. The source is a human donor in a cohort sampled during active COVID-19.

This chain joins TRBV2 and TRBJ1-2, with TRBD1 identical over 8 bases. CDR1 and CDR2 from the germline V gene are SNHLY and FYNNEI. The V and J ends lost 7 bases and 7 bases, in that order; junction bases with no gene match: 8. The CDR3 extends over 13 amino acids. The CDR3 loop reads CASKGDRGSGYTF. CDR3 nucleotides: TGTGCCAGCAAAGGAGACAGGGGTTCTGGCTACACCTTC.

A single count supports this clone. The chain has TRBV4-2 and TRBJ2-2, with 14 nucleotides matching TRBD2. Germline V CDR1 and CDR2: LGHNA, YNFKEQ. The junction had 1 base not matched to a gene; V was cut back by 1 base and J by 3 bases. The CDR3 has 17 amino acids. The CDR3 spells CASSQGGLAGDTGELFF. The CDR3 bases are TGTGCCAGCAGCCAAGGGGGACTAGCGGGGGACACCGGGGAGCTGTTTTTT.

With respect to this clone: Other DNA sequences within the sample encode an identical CDR3. V usage is TRBV5-6 and J usage is TRBJ2-7, with a weak D call TRBD2 (5 bases). There are 12 residues in the CDR3. Germline CDR1 SGHDT, CDR2 YYEEEE. V shed 4 bases and J shed 4 bases, with 9 bases lying between them. The CDR3 DNA is TGTGCCAGCAGCCTCCGGAGGTACGAGCAGTACTTC. As protein: CASSLRRYEQYF.

The rearrangement uses TRBV9 and TRBJ1-4; 8 bases align to TRBD1. V was pared by 4 bases and J by 0 bases, with 5 bases of the junction left unmatched. CDR3 length equals 16 residues. From germline, CDR1 is SGDLS and CDR2 YYNGEE. CDR3: CASSPQGAATNEKLFF. The CDR3 DNA reads as TGTGCCAGCAGCCCCCAGGGGGCTGCAACTAATGAAAAACTGTTTTTT.

V gene TRBV7-2 combines with J gene TRBJ1-5; D gene unclear. CDR3 length: 13 amino acids. Deletions cut 5 bases from V and 7 bases from J, with 12 bases between. CDR1 and CDR2 (germline): SGHTA, FQGNSA. CDR3 protein: CASSGSGRQPQHF. The CDR3 DNA is TGTGCCAGCAGCGGGAGTGGACGCCAGCCCCAGCATTTT.

The CDR3 here is CAITRGEGRGWRGTYEQYF. Written as DNA, the CDR3 is TGTGCCATCACCCGTGGGGAGGGACGTGGGTGGAGGGGAACCTACGAGCAGTACTTC. The rearrangement uses TRBV10-3 and TRBJ2-7, with TRBD2 matching 7 bases. Germline loops: CDR1 ENHRY, CDR2 SYGVKD. The CDR3 totals 19 residues. V shed 7 bases, J shed 2 bases, and the junction held 23 bases outside the gene matches.

V usage is TRBV9 and J usage is TRBJ2-3; 10 nucleotides match TRBD1. The V segment lost 3 bases and the J segment 4 bases; nucleotides outside the gene matches: 8. Germline V gene lookup returns CDR1 SGDLS and CDR2 YYNGEE. CDR3 length: 16 amino acids. CDR3 in amino acids: CASSAGTGVGADTQYF. The CDR3 DNA reads TGTGCCAGCAGCGCCGGGACAGGGGTGGGCGCAGATACGCAGTATTTT.

DNA for the CDR3: TGTGCCAGCAGCTTAGCCAGGGGAGTCACTGAAGCTTTCTTT. It yields the protein CASSLARGVTEAFF. J is TRBJ1-1 and V is TRBV11-2, with D tentatively TRBD1 (6 bases). The germline gives CDR1 SGHAT, CDR2 FQNNGV. Trimming cost V 1 base and J 4 bases, with 10 bases left between them. This CDR3 has 14 residues.

The J gene is TRBJ1-5, the V gene TRBV19; TRBD1 matches 10 bases. This CDR3 is built from 17 residues. Losses at the gene ends were 8 bases for V and 2 bases for J; bases not matched to a gene: 12. Germline-derived CDR1 and CDR2 are LNHDA and SQIVND (reference sequence). The CDR3 coding sequence is TGTGCCAGTTCGAGGCTACCCGGGACAGGGGGCAATCAGCCCCAGCATTTT. It encodes CASSRLPGTGGNQPQHF.

This chain joins TRBV6-2 or TRBV6-3 and TRBJ1-1; the match to TRBD1 covers 7 bases. V trimming: 5 bases; J trimming: 6 bases; junction bases outside the gene matches: 12. CDR3 size: 15 residues. Per germline, CDR1 MNHEY and CDR2 SVGEGT. In DNA form, the CDR3 reads TGTGCCAGCAGTCCCCCCCGGGACAGAGGCGCTGAAGCTTTCTTT. Encoded protein: CASSPPRDRGAEAFF.

The genes are TRBV5-1 and TRBJ1-2; possible D gene TRBD1, 6 bases. The germline V gene encodes CDR1 SGHRS and CDR2 YFSETQ. The CDR3 is made up of 15 amino acids. V was trimmed by 0 bases and J by 4 bases, leaving 13 bases between them. CDR3 amino acids: CASSLGDTGPYGYTF. CDR3 nucleotides: TGCGCCAGCAGCTTGGGGGACACGGGGCCCTATGGCTACACCTTC.

The genes are TRBV19 and TRBJ1-2; TRBD1 matches at 7 bases. V gave up 3 bases and J gave up 4 bases; unmatched junction bases: 17. The germline gives CDR1 LNHDA, CDR2 SQIVND (reference sequence). The CDR3 sequence is 18 residues long. The CDR3 loop is CASSMTGPLSLGGYGYTF. The CDR3 region has the DNA TGTGCCAGTAGTATGACAGGGCCATTGTCCCTTGGGGGCTATGGCTACACCTTC.

V usage is TRBV30 and J usage is TRBJ2-5, with TRBD1 as a possible D gene (5 bases). CDR1 is GTSNPN, CDR2 SVGIG, per germline (reference sequence). The CDR3 totals 13 residues. V lost 0 bases to trimming and J lost 7 bases, with 12 bases between them. In DNA form, the CDR3 reads TGTGCCTGGAGTGTAGGGGAAAGAGCGACCCAGTACTTC. It translates to CAWSVGERATQYF.

The chain recombines TRBV2 with TRBJ1-2; D may be TRBD1 (5 bases). The V gene lost 2 bases and the J gene lost 4 bases, with 17 bases spanning the gap. Germline CDR1 and CDR2: SNHLY and FYNNEI. This CDR3 region has 16 residues. The CDR3 coding sequence is TGTGCCAGCAGTGAACTTTTCGGGGGAGGGGCCTATGGCTACACCTTC. It is translated as CASSELFGGGAYGYTF.

This chain connects TRBV6-2 or TRBV6-3 to TRBJ2-5; possible D gene TRBD1, 7 bases. The CDR3 length is 13 residues. Germline-derived CDR1 and CDR2 are MNHEY and SVGEGT. V was pared by 5 bases and J by 7 bases, with 14 bases between. CDR3 protein: CASSAQGGGTQYF. The CDR3 DNA follows: TGTGCCAGCAGTGCCCAGGGGGGAGGGACCCAGTACTTC.

The CDR3 is CASSGGSEQYF. CDR3 sequence (DNA): TGTGCCAGCAGTGGAGGGTCCGAGCAGTACTTC. This sequence joins TRBV2 and TRBJ2-7, with D tentatively TRBD2 (5 bases). CDR1 SNHLY and CDR2 FYNNEI come from the germline V gene. CDR3 size: 11 residues. Deletions cut 4 bases from V and 6 bases from J, with 7 bases between.

This clone was detected only once. This rearrangement joins TRBV2 to TRBJ2-5; D is ambiguous. The CDR3 spans 11 residues. The germline gives CDR1 SNHLY, CDR2 FYNNEI. The V and J ends lost 6 bases and 5 bases respectively, with 7 bases between them. The CDR3 reads CASSTQETQYF. Here the CDR3 DNA reads TGTGCCAGCAGCACCCAGGAGACCCAGTACTTC.

This clone was recorded only once. V gene TRBV11-2 combines with J gene TRBJ1-2; maybe TRBD1 (5 bases). Looked up from germline, CDR1 is SGHAT and CDR2 is FQNNGV. V was clipped by 4 bases and J by 7 bases, with 16 bases between them. The CDR3 totals 14 residues. The CDR3: CASSSVGSGGGYTF. The CDR3 DNA is TGTGCCAGCAGCTCGGTAGGCTCCGGGGGTGGCTACACCTTC.

J is TRBJ1-1 and V is TRBV2; 7 bases line up with TRBD1. CDR1 and CDR2 (germline): SNHLY, FYNNEI. The CDR3 loop spans 12 amino acids. With 4 bases clipped from V and 10 bases from J, the junction kept 6 bases outside the gene matches. The CDR3 sequence is CASSGDQGGAFF. CDR3 DNA sequence: TGTGCCAGCAGTGGGGACCAGGGGGGAGCTTTCTTT.

In this sample, this clone turned up once. This rearrangement joins TRBV15 to TRBJ2-1; D is unclear. CDR3 size: 14 residues. Germline V gives CDR1 LNHNV, CDR2 YYDKDF (reference sequence). The ends were cut back, 5 bases at V and 0 bases at J, with 8 bases in the middle. CDR3 sequence (DNA): TGTGCCACCAGCCTTAAGAGCTCCTACAATGAGCAGTTCTTC. Translated, it gives CATSLKSSYNEQFF.

The chain joins TRBV2 to TRBJ1-2, with 9 bases lining up with TRBD1. Trimming cost V 8 bases and J 5 bases; bases outside gene matches: 9. From germline, CDR1 is SNHLY and CDR2 FYNNEI. The CDR3 runs 14 residues. CDR3: CASRPGTGRYGYTF. As DNA, the CDR3 is TGTGCCAGCCGACCCGGGACAGGGAGATATGGCTACACCTTC.

This clone was recorded a few times. The chain has TRBV11-3 and TRBJ1-1; D is ambiguous. This CDR3 is built from 14 residues. Trimming removed 5 bases from V and 4 bases from J, with 14 bases in between. Germline V gives CDR1 SGHNT, CDR2 YENEEA. DNA for the CDR3: TGTGCCAGCAGCCCCCTAAATAAAGCCACTGAAGCTTTCTTT. This encodes CASSPLNKATEAFF.

V and J are TRBV10-3 and TRBJ2-7; 9 bases are shared with TRBD1. Unmatched junction bases numbered 11, after V lost 6 bases and J lost 5 bases. Germline CDR1 reads ENHRY; CDR2 reads SYGVKD. The CDR3 runs to 15 residues. CDR3 amino acids: CAISEQGGQGDEQYF. The DNA of the CDR3 is TGTGCCATCAGCGAGCAGGGGGGACAGGGCGACGAGCAGTACTTC.

The chain recombines TRBV6-2 or TRBV6-3 with TRBJ2-7, with 7 bases lining up with TRBD2. The CDR3 runs 13 residues. J gave up 6 bases and V 5 bases, and 7 bases lay outside the gene matches. The germline V gene encodes CDR1 MNHEY and CDR2 SVGEGT. The CDR3 is CASSRRGSGEQYF. For the CDR3, the DNA is TGTGCCAGCAGTAGGCGGGGGAGCGGCGAGCAGTACTTC.

This chain links TRBV7-9 with TRBJ2-3, with a tentative D call TRBD1 (5 bases). The CDR3 extends over 14 amino acids. Germline-derived CDR1 and CDR2 are SEHNR and FQNEAQ (reference sequence). V gave up 4 bases and J gave up 4 bases, with 12 bases separating them. As DNA, the CDR3 is TGTGCCAGCAGCTCCCAGGGTGGAGCAGATACGCAGTATTTT. Translated: CASSSQGGADTQYF.

The chain combines TRBV10-3 with TRBJ1-1; 8 bases match TRBD1. The length of the CDR3 is 13 residues. Per germline, CDR1 ENHRY and CDR2 SYGVKD. Unmatched junction bases numbered 4, after V lost 3 bases and J lost 7 bases. CDR3 amino acids: CAISERGQDEAFF. DNA of the CDR3: TGTGCCATCAGTGAACGGGGACAGGATGAAGCTTTCTTT.